The clone carrying this T cell receptor (beta chain) was observed at least ten times. In germline, CDR1 is GTSNPN, CDR2 SVGIG (reference sequence). V lost 3 bases and J lost 5, with 14 bases in between. The CDR3 extends over 13 amino acids. The source of the sample is a study of regulatory T cells in long-lasting Graves disease. The time point was: newly diagnosed GD, antithyroid drugs for less than 3 months. With RNA extracted from PBMCs as input, the TCR library was made. Construction of the TCR beta libraries employed iRepertoire HTBI primers in conjunction with Arm-PCR of CDR3 regions. TCRdb re-derived calls from the multiplex PCR reads in MiXCR, one entry per CDR3 protein. The sample has about 500,000 distinct CDR3 sequences; 12% are singletons. The same sample was also studied in work on T cells in Graves' hyperthyroidism and ophthalmopathy.

The sample was peripheral blood mononuclear cells (PBMCs), taken at new diagnosis, from a patient treated with antithyroid drugs. This sequence joins TRBV30 and TRBJ2-7; D possibly corresponds to TRBD2 (6 bases). The source is a woman aged 25 to 39 with Graves disease. CDR3 nucleotide sequence: TGTGCCTGGAGCCCTGGAGGGCACGACGAGCAGTACTTC. Its translation is CAWSPGGHDEQYF. The full variable domain, its missing parts supplied by reference TRBV30 and TRBJ2-7, is SQTIHQWPATLVQPVGSPLSLECTVEGTSNPNLYWYRQAAGRGLQLLFYSVGIGQISSEVPQNLSASRPQDRQFILSSKKLLLSDSGFYLCAWSPGGHDEQYFGPGTRLTVT.